This T cell receptor (beta chain) comes out of a study of beta chain features in type 1 diabetes. For the study at large: On cell yields, gender and age, patients and healthy donors were similar. Study results and caveats: Across patients, naive, central memory and Treg TCRB repertoires exhibited apparently greater similarity than was observed across healthy donors. Since sequencing was performed on cDNA, cells with high TCR expression could be over-represented.

The investigators reverse transcribed all of the isolated RNA, so they sequenced expressed TCRB transcripts. Data came from immunoSEQ multiplex PCR; TCRdb stores just in-frame clones and leaves some out. The table lists under 150,000 clones, roughly 7.2% of them singletons, with more than 1.1% in the top ten. Germline V gene sequence: CDR1 SGHDT, CDR2 YYEEEE. After removal of 5 bases from V and 4 bases from J, the junction contained 8 bases not matched to a gene. This CDR3 contains 15 residues. In this sample, this clone turned up a few times. Its target is unknown. The genes are TRBV5-6 and TRBJ2-5, with 10 bases matching TRBD2. Sequenced sample: central memory CD4+ T cells from blood. The clonotype comes from a woman aged 25 to 39 in good health. The CDR3 region is CASSSSSGSIETQYF. DNA of the CDR3: TGTGCCAGCAGTTCCTCTAGCGGGAGTATAGAGACCCAGTACTTC. Filled out from reference TRBV5-6 and TRBJ2-5, the complete variable domain reads DAGVTQSPTHLIKTRGQQVTLRCSPKSGHDTVSWYQQALGQGPQFIFQYYEEEERQRGNFPDRFSGHQFPNYSSELNVNALLLGDSALYLCASSSSSGSIETQYFGPGTRLLVL.